This record concerns one T cell receptor (beta chain) sequence. The sample originates from a study of blood T cell repertoires in COVID-19. Here immunoSEQ multiplex PCR was the method, and the copy in TCRdb shows in-frame clones only, minus some. Of 260,000 or so clones detected, roughly 87% appear once; the ten largest clones hold about 0.65%. Germline V lookup: CDR1 SQVTM, CDR2 ANQGSEA. Deletions cut 0 bases from V and 9 bases from J, with 20 bases between. The CDR3 runs to 15 residues. Sequenced sample: peripheral blood. The J gene is TRBJ1-2, the V gene TRBV29-1; possible D gene TRBD1, 5 bases. The source is a human donor in a cohort sampled during active COVID-19. CDR3 sequence reads: CSVEEGGFGWNRYTF. The CDR3 nucleotides read TGCAGCGTTGAAGAGGGGGGGTTTGGGTGGAATCGCTACACCTTC. Full variable domain (remainder filled in from reference TRBV29-1 and TRBJ1-2): SAVISQKPSRDICQRGTSLTIQCQVDSQVTMMFWYRQQPGQSLTLIATANQGSEATYESGFVIDKFPISRPNLTFSTLTVSNMSPEDSSIYLCSVEEGGFGWNRYTFGSGTRLTVV.